What follows are 2 T cell receptor beta chains derived from one specimen sequenced in a study of cytotoxic CD8 clonotypes in ibrutinib-treated CLL. Clones were read by immunoSEQ multiplex PCR, and TCRdb kept only the in-frame ones, dropping some. There are under 200,000 clones in the sample; about 84% occur only once, and about 5% lies in the top ten. The sequencing used PBMCs, collected after 24 months of ibrutinib treatment. Receptors were obtained from a human donor with chronic lymphocytic leukemia.

The rearrangement links TRBV7-9 to TRBJ1-1; TRBD1 matches at 7 bases. The germline gives CDR1 SEHNR, CDR2 FQNEAQ (reference sequence). After removal of 8 bases from V and 2 bases from J, the junction contained 2 bases not matched to a gene. CDR3 length: 12 residues. The CDR3 DNA follows: TGTGCCAGCGGACAGGCCAACACTGAAGCTTTCTTT. Its protein product is CASGQANTEAFF.

As to this clone: The junction and the germline gene differ at one end; a read error may be behind it. The V gene is TRBV30, the J gene TRBJ2-2; 8 nucleotides match TRBD1. This CDR3 region has 14 residues. CDR1 and CDR2 (germline): GTSNPN, SVGIG (reference sequence). The CDR3 is CARRQGSGSGELFF. The CDR3, as DNA: TGTGCCCGGAGACAGGGGTCGGGCAGCGGGGAGCTGTTTTTT.